This note documents a single T cell receptor beta chain sequence. This sample is drawn from a study of blood T cell repertoires in COVID-19. Study details: In each case, the material was cDNA or gDNA derived from T cells, B-cell-depleted T cells, or PBMCs.

Those who participated ranged in age from roughly 18 to 90 years and resided in 20 to 25 US areas. Clinical histories supplied by participants themselves formed the basis of cohort assignment. Source study methods: Estimated nucleated cell counts came from reference gene primer amplification. Data came from immunoSEQ multiplex PCR; TCRdb stores just in-frame clones and leaves some out. D and trimming come from the DNA, and the V and J calls and clone size come from that table. The table has under 350,000 clones, 90% seen once. Germline V gene sequence: CDR1 SNHLY, CDR2 FYNNEI. V was clipped by 8 bases and J by 1 base; unmatched bases: 8. This CDR3 is 14 amino acids long.

Sample: PBMCs or T cells enriched from blood (not recorded which). The J gene is TRBJ2-7, the V gene TRBV2; 7 bases are a match to TRBD2. The sequence was collected from a man in his 60s who had recovered from COVID-19. The CDR3 DNA follows: TGTGCCAGCGTTGCTGCAGCGGGGTCCTACGAGCAGTACTTC. Protein: CASVAAAGSYEQYF.